Shown below are 10 T cell receptor beta chains from a single sample sequenced in a study of glioma-infiltrating T cells. The iRepertoire nested amplicon-rescue multiplex PCR amplified TCR alpha and beta CDR3s from RNA. TCRdb used MiXCR to reprocess the multiplex PCR reads, holding one entry per CDR3 protein. The data hold about 130,000 distinct CDR3 sequences, with 20% to 25% observed a single time. Sequences were obtained from glioma tissue, nonneoplastic brain tissue, or PBMCs (not recorded which). Receptor source: a human donor with low-grade glioma or glioblastoma, undergoing nonglioma brain surgery, or in good health (not recorded which).

Ten or more counts support this clonotype. The J gene is TRBJ1-5, the V gene TRBV20-1, with D possibly matching TRBD1 (5 bases). The CDR3 spans 14 residues. V lost 6 bases and J 0 bases, leaving 12 bases between the germline ends. Germline CDR1 is DFQATT and CDR2 is SNEGSKA (reference sequence). The CDR3 DNA reads TGCAGTGCCATAGGGGACCTTAGCAATCAGCCCCAGCATTTT. It codes for CSAIGDLSNQPQHF.

This clonotype was detected many times. This chain joins TRBV25-1 and TRBJ2-3; 7 nucleotides line up with TRBD1. The CDR3 is 14 residues long. Unmatched junction bases numbered 10, after V lost 4 bases and J lost 9 bases. Germline values: CDR1 MGHDK, CDR2 SYGVNS. CDR3 sequence: CASSGDDRAWTQYF. CDR3 DNA sequence: TGTGCCAGCAGTGGGGACGACAGGGCCTGGACGCAGTATTTT.

The V call is TRBV14, the J call TRBJ2-3; no clear D gene. Trimming took off 1 base at V and 2 bases at J, with 7 bases between the two ends. This CDR3 has 14 amino acids. In germline, CDR1 is SGHDN, CDR2 FVKESK. Here the CDR3 reads CASSQVVSTDTQYF. The DNA for the CDR3 is TGTGCCAGCAGCCAAGTGGTTTCCACAGATACGCAGTATTTT. The full variable domain, in which reference TRBV14 and TRBJ2-3 provide the parts outside the CDR3, is EAGVTQFPSHSVIEKGQTVTLRCDPISGHDNLYWYRRVMGKEIKFLLHFVKESKQDESGMPNNRFLAERTGGTYSTLKVQPAELEDSGVYFCASSQVVSTDTQYFGPGTRLTVL.

This clonotype was recorded many times. The chain carries TRBV20-1 and TRBJ2-5; weak D call: TRBD2 (5 bases). V shed 6 bases and J shed 3 bases, with 11 bases lying between them. Germline CDR1 DFQATT, CDR2 SNEGSKA (reference sequence). The CDR3 totals 12 residues. The CDR3 DNA reads as TGCAGTGCCACGACTATGAAAGAGACCCAGTACTTC. As protein: CSATTMKETQYF.

The chain uses TRBV29-1 and TRBJ2-5; 8 positions match TRBD2. Trimming at V came to 3 bases and at J to 5 bases, leaving 5 bases not matched to a gene. Germline V gene data show CDR1 as SQVTM and CDR2 as ANQGSEA. The CDR3 consists of 13 residues. CDR3 residues: CSVDDSGVETQYF. The CDR3 DNA reads as TGCAGCGTTGATGATAGCGGGGTCGAGACCCAGTACTTC.

The V call is TRBV12-3 or TRBV12-4, the J call TRBJ2-3, with D unresolved. The length of the CDR3 is 13 residues. V was trimmed by 6 bases and J by 1 base, leaving 8 bases between them. CDR3 in DNA: TGTGCCAGCAGATCCGATCGCACAGATACGCAGTATTTT. This gives the protein CASRSDRTDTQYF.

This clonotype came up many times. The rearrangement joins TRBV6-6 to TRBJ2-1; D might be TRBD2 (6 bases). CDR1 MNHNY and CDR2 SVGAGI come from the germline V gene (reference sequence). The CDR3 runs to 18 residues. Between the trimmed V and J ends, which lost 0 bases and 6 bases, there was a span of 21 bases. This CDR3 reads CASSYSRRGRYIGNEQFF. The CDR3 nucleotides are TGTGCCAGCAGTTACTCGAGGAGGGGAAGATACATAGGCAATGAGCAGTTCTTC.

This clonotype was seen just once. This may be a read error, as it is one base from a much larger clone. The V and J genes are TRBV20-1 and TRBJ2-1; tentatively, D is TRBD2 (6 bases). The CDR3 runs to 14 residues. Germline V lookup: CDR1 DFQATT, CDR2 SNEGSKA (reference sequence). The CDR3 spells CSASGGNSYNEQLF. The CDR3 nucleotides read TGCAGTGCTAGCGGGGGAAACTCCTACAATGAGCAGCTCTTC.

The CDR3 region has the DNA TGTGCCAGCAGCCAGGGACAGGGGGTTCGTCAGCCCCAGCATTTT. Amino acid sequence: CASSQGQGVRQPQHF. The chain uses TRBV7-2 and TRBJ1-5; 11 positions agree with TRBD1. Germline lookup yields CDR1 SGHTA and CDR2 FQGNSA. The CDR3 is 15 residues long. V shed 5 bases and J 6 bases; nucleotides not matched to a gene: 6.

This clonotype was detected many times. The rearrangement links TRBV6-1 to TRBJ1-3; the D gene is possibly TRBD1 (6 bases). Trimming shortened V by 6 bases and J by 0 bases, and 12 bases separated the two germline ends. Germline assignment: CDR1 MNHNS and CDR2 SASEGT. This CDR3 has 15 residues. The CDR3 region is CASRRTAISGNTIYF. The CDR3, as DNA: TGTGCCAGCAGGCGGACAGCCATCTCTGGAAACACCATATATTTT.